These 26 T cell receptor beta chains originate from one sample sequenced in a study of shared clonotypes between healthy human individuals. Data came from immunoSEQ multiplex PCR; TCRdb stores just in-frame clones and leaves some out. The data contain about 600,000 clones, approximately 97% of them seen just once; the ten biggest clones take up 0.057%. The sample taken for sequencing was naive CD4+ T cells sorted from blood. As for subset: CD45RA+ positively selected. These receptor sequences come from a young woman in good health.

This rearrangement joins TRBV18 to TRBJ2-1; 14 bases match TRBD2. This CDR3 has 17 amino acids. Per the germline V gene, CDR1 is KGHSH and CDR2 is LQKENI. Trimming cost V 0 bases and J 8 bases; bases outside gene matches: 6. The CDR3 region has the DNA TGTGCCAGCTCACCACCAGCTGGGACTAGCGGGAGCTATGAGCAGTTCTTC. Protein product: CASSPPAGTSGSYEQFF.

V usage is TRBV7-2 and J usage is TRBJ2-4; D not certain. The germline gives CDR1 SGHTA, CDR2 FQGNSA. The CDR3 is 13 amino acids. V lost 1 base to trimming and J lost 8 bases, with 9 bases between them. Here the CDR3 DNA reads TGTGCCAGCAGCTTAGGGAGTCGGGACATTCAGTACTTC. Its protein product is CASSLGSRDIQYF.

About this clone itself: An end of the junction does not agree with germline; a read error may underlie this. The V call is TRBV7-2, the J call TRBJ2-5; no clear D gene. This CDR3 comprises 14 residues. Germline loops: CDR1 SGHTA, CDR2 FQGNSA. The CDR3 sequence is CASSLGDSQKTQYF. As DNA, the CDR3 is TGTGCCAGCAGCTTAGGCGACTCCCAAAAGACCCAGTACTTC.

The J gene is TRBJ2-7, the V gene TRBV10-3; D perhaps matches TRBD1 (6 bases). Germline V gene sequence: CDR1 ENHRY, CDR2 SYGVKD. The CDR3 has 14 amino acids. Trimming shortened V by 6 bases and J by 0 bases, and 12 bases separated the two germline ends. Here the CDR3 DNA reads TGTGCCATCAGGGACAGTGGTAGCTCCTACGAGCAGTACTTC. Amino acids: CAIRDSGSSYEQYF.

The genes are TRBV28 and TRBJ1-2, with 8 positions matching TRBD1. Germline CDR1 and CDR2: MDHEN and SYDVKM. The length of the CDR3 is 16 residues. Germline trimming cut 7 bases from V and 0 bases from J; bases unmatched to any gene: 10. CDR3 sequence (DNA): TGTGCCAGCAATGTGGACAGGGCCCCAGCTAACTATGGCTACACCTTC. Encoded protein: CASNVDRAPANYGYTF.

V is TRBV28 and J is TRBJ2-7; D is undetermined. Germline V lookup: CDR1 MDHEN, CDR2 SYDVKM. V gave up 4 bases and J gave up 3 bases, with 16 bases separating them. CDR3 size: 15 residues. This CDR3 is CASSSVSGIGYEQYF. The CDR3 DNA reads TGTGCCAGCAGTTCGGTTTCTGGGATAGGCTACGAGCAGTACTTC.

The chain's CDR3 is CASSPTQRERNEQFF. CDR3 coding DNA: TGTGCCAGCAGTCCCACGCAGCGGGAGCGCAATGAGCAGTTCTTC. The chain employs TRBV6-5 and TRBJ2-1; 8 bases agree with TRBD2. Germline V gene lookup returns CDR1 MNHEY and CDR2 SVGAGI. Trimming cost V 5 bases and J 6 bases; bases outside gene matches: 9. The CDR3 spans 15 residues.

The gene calls are TRBV6-5 and TRBJ1-4; no definite D call. Germline V gene sequence: CDR1 MNHEY, CDR2 SVGAGI. V gave up 6 bases and J gave up 2 bases, with 13 bases separating them. The CDR3 extends over 15 amino acids. The CDR3 DNA reads TGTGCCAGCAGCTTACAGAGTGGTACTAATGAAAAACTGTTTTTT. It encodes CASSLQSGTNEKLFF.

The chain carries TRBV2 and TRBJ2-1; 9 nucleotides line up with TRBD2. This CDR3 contains 14 residues. Germline V gene lookup returns CDR1 SNHLY and CDR2 FYNNEI. Germline trimming cut 4 bases from V and 4 bases from J; bases unmatched to any gene: 2. CDR3 in amino acids: CASSATSGYNEQFF. The CDR3 bases are TGTGCCAGCAGTGCGACTAGCGGATACAATGAGCAGTTCTTC.

This sequence joins TRBV6-1 and TRBJ2-5; D unclear. The DNA end lines up better with TRBJ2-7; the J call may be wrong. CDR3 length: 12 amino acids. Germline CDR1 MNHNS, CDR2 SASEGT. This CDR3 reads CASLRPLDEQYF. The CDR3 DNA follows: TGTGCCAGCCTCAGGCCACTCGACGAGCAGTACTTC.

The chain recombines TRBV5-4 with TRBJ2-7; weak D call: TRBD1 (6 bases). V was pared by 4 bases and J by 4 bases, with 18 bases between. Germline V gene lookup returns CDR1 SGHNT and CDR2 YYREEE (reference sequence). This CDR3 has 15 residues. As DNA, the CDR3 is TGTGCCAGCAGCCCCGGACAGTTCCCAAATTACGAGCAGTACTTC. As protein: CASSPGQFPNYEQYF. The variable domain in full, completed from reference TRBV5-4 and TRBJ2-7, reads ETGVTQSPTHLIKTRGQQVTLRCSSQSGHNTVSWYQQALGQGPQFIFQYYREEENGRGNFPPRFSGLQFPNYSSELNVNALELDDSALYLCASSPGQFPNYEQYFGPGTRLTVT.

The V gene is TRBV4-2, the J gene TRBJ1-4; D perhaps matches TRBD1 (6 bases). Germline V gene lookup returns CDR1 LGHNA and CDR2 YNFKEQ. CDR3 size: 15 residues. With 9 bases removed from V and 0 bases from J, the gap between germline ends came to 14 bases. The CDR3 DNA sequence: TGTGCCAGTAACAACAGGGTCCCAACTAATGAAAAACTGTTTTTT. It codes for CASNNRVPTNEKLFF.

The chain couples TRBV28 to TRBJ1-4; 7 bases match TRBD1. CDR1 and CDR2 (germline): MDHEN, SYDVKM. The J segment lost 1 base and the V segment lost 5 bases, leaving 10 bases of the junction unmatched. This CDR3 region has 17 residues. The DNA of the CDR3 is TGTGCCAGCAGTCTCGGGGGGACAGTGGTAACTAATGAAAAACTGTTTTTT. This gives the protein CASSLGGTVVTNEKLFF.

The rearrangement uses TRBV6-5 and TRBJ1-1; 7 nucleotides match TRBD1. Trimming at V came to 7 bases and at J to 1 base, leaving 3 bases not matched to a gene. The length of the CDR3 is 13 residues. Germline V gene sequence: CDR1 MNHEY, CDR2 SVGAGI. CDR3 nucleotides: TGTGCCAGCACTGACAGGGCGAACACTGAAGCTTTCTTT. It is translated as CASTDRANTEAFF.

The chain uses TRBV27 and TRBJ1-2; TRBD1 might be the D (5 bases). In germline, CDR1 is MNHEY, CDR2 SMNVEV (reference sequence). The CDR3 sequence is 13 residues long. V lost 4 bases and J 8 bases, leaving 14 bases between the germline ends. As DNA, the CDR3 is TGTGCCAGCAGTTGGGCAGGGTCTTCGGGCTACACCTTC. It is translated as CASSWAGSSGYTF.

The rearrangement joins TRBV5-6 to TRBJ2-5, with 7 bases identical to TRBD1. CDR1 is SGHDT, CDR2 YYEEEE, per germline. Germline trimming cut 4 bases from V and 6 bases from J; bases unmatched to any gene: 6. CDR3 length equals 13 residues. The CDR3: CASSKTGKQTQYF. As DNA, the CDR3 is TGTGCCAGCAGCAAGACAGGGAAACAGACCCAGTACTTC.

This chain uses TRBV21-1 with TRBJ2-5; the D call of TRBD1 is as the table states it, not checked on the DNA. TRBV21-1 is recorded as a pseudogene. The CDR3 is made up of 16 amino acids. The CDR3 nucleotides read TGTGCCATCCACAGACCTGCACGGACAGGGGTGTGTGAGCAGTACTTC. It codes for CAIHRPARTGVCEQYF.

The chain recombines TRBV6-5 with TRBJ1-1; TRBD1 is a possible D gene (6 bases). V lost 2 bases and J lost 3, with 7 bases in between. From germline, CDR1 is MNHEY and CDR2 SVGAGI. The CDR3 sequence is 13 residues long. CDR3 residues: CASSYAGDTEAFF. CDR3 DNA sequence: TGTGCCAGCAGTTACGCAGGGGACACTGAAGCTTTCTTT.

The chain couples TRBV13 to TRBJ2-1, with D unclear. This CDR3 spans 13 amino acids. The V gene's germline CDR1 is PRHDT and CDR2 FYEKMQ (reference sequence). The germline V and J ends were trimmed by 0 bases and 7 bases, with 7 bases remaining between them. As DNA, the CDR3 is TGTGCCAGCAGCTTAGGTCTGGGTAATGAGCAGTTCTTC. Translating gives CASSLGLGNEQFF.

This clone was detected once. The chain carries TRBV29-1 and TRBJ1-3; D unclear. The CDR3 length is 13 residues. Trimming shortened V by 2 bases and J by 0 bases, and 5 bases separated the two germline ends. Per germline, CDR1 SQVTM and CDR2 ANQGSEA. The CDR3 DNA is TGCAGCGTTGAACGGGACTCTGGAAACACCATATATTTT. Amino acid sequence: CSVERDSGNTIYF.

The CDR3 nucleotides are TGTGCCAGCAGCTTACCAGCGGGAGGGCCGGGCAATGAGCAGTTCTTC. Translated: CASSLPAGGPGNEQFF. This chain uses TRBV7-3 with TRBJ2-1, with 10 bases lining up with TRBD2. The CDR3 runs to 16 residues. CDR1 is SGHTA, CDR2 FQGTGA, per germline. V lost 2 bases, J lost 6 bases, and 7 bases stayed unmatched.

This chain connects TRBV28 to TRBJ2-3, with D perhaps matching TRBD2 (5 bases). The CDR3 extends over 15 amino acids. CDR1 and CDR2 (germline): MDHEN, SYDVKM. V was clipped by 6 bases and J by 0 bases, with 13 bases between them. The CDR3 region has the DNA TGTGCCAGCAGAGCCTTTGGCGGGAGCACAGATACGCAGTATTTT. This translates into CASRAFGGSTDTQYF.

V usage is TRBV9 and J usage is TRBJ2-1; weak D call: TRBD2 (6 bases). Per the germline V gene, CDR1 is SGDLS and CDR2 is YYNGEE. V lost 3 bases to trimming and J lost 4 bases, with 20 bases between them. This CDR3 spans 17 amino acids. CDR3 sequence reads: CASSAYNPREPYNEQFF. In nucleotides, the CDR3 is TGTGCCAGCAGCGCCTACAATCCCCGGGAGCCTTACAATGAGCAGTTCTTC.

The chain links TRBV7-8 to TRBJ2-1, with TRBD2 matching over 8 bases. The trim removed 4 bases at V and 0 bases at J, leaving 14 bases unmatched. Per germline, CDR1 SGHVS and CDR2 FQNEAQ. The CDR3 has 19 residues. For the CDR3, the DNA is TGTGCCAGCAGCTCGCCGTCGACTAGCGTAATTAGCTCCTACAATGAGCAGTTCTTC. Translation gives CASSSPSTSVISSYNEQFF.

This chain joins TRBV6-6 and TRBJ2-5; D is possibly TRBD2 (7 bases). The DNA end favors TRBJ2-7, so the J call may be wrong. The CDR3 consists of 15 residues. Per the germline V gene, CDR1 is MNHNY and CDR2 is SVGAGI (reference sequence). CDR3 DNA: TGTGCCAGCGCCCCAGGAGGGCGGGGGCCCTACGAGCAGTACTTC. Its translation: CASAPGGRGPYEQYF.

The chain links TRBV11-2 to TRBJ2-7, with 7 positions matching TRBD2. The germline V gene has CDR1 SGHAT and CDR2 FQNNGV. The V gene end was trimmed by 1 base and the J gene end by 5 bases; junction bases not matched to a gene: 17. This CDR3 contains 18 residues. The CDR3 spells CASSLAPPRRGSRDEQYF. The CDR3 coding sequence is TGTGCCAGCAGCTTAGCCCCGCCGAGGCGCGGGAGTAGAGACGAGCAGTACTTC.